One sample yielded the 2 T cell receptor beta chains listed below, sequenced in a study of T cell responses to AZD1222 COVID-19 vaccine. Only in-frame clones appear in the TCRdb table, and some are missing; sequencing was by immunoSEQ multiplex PCR. The sample contains under 200,000 clones, roughly 90% of which appear only once. Sequencing was performed on peripheral blood, taken on day 0 of AZD1222 vaccination. These receptors all come from an adult in good health.

The V gene is TRBV11-1, the J gene TRBJ2-5, with 9 bases identical to TRBD2. V dropped 5 bases and J dropped 5; count of bases not matched to a gene: 12. The CDR3 has 16 residues. In germline, CDR1 is SGHAT, CDR2 FQDESV (reference sequence). CDR3 protein: CASSPSGLAGRETQYF. The CDR3 nucleotides read TGTGCCAGCAGCCCAAGCGGCCTAGCGGGGAGGGAGACCCAGTACTTC.

This clone turned up a few times. The chain has TRBV7-9 and TRBJ2-1; D ambiguous. From germline, CDR1 is SEHNR and CDR2 FQNEAQ (reference sequence). Trimming took off 1 base at V and 7 bases at J, with 5 bases between the two ends. The CDR3 loop spans 12 amino acids. CDR3 nucleotide sequence: TGTGCCAGCAGCTTAGACTGGAATGAGCAGTTCTTC. Protein: CASSLDWNEQFF.